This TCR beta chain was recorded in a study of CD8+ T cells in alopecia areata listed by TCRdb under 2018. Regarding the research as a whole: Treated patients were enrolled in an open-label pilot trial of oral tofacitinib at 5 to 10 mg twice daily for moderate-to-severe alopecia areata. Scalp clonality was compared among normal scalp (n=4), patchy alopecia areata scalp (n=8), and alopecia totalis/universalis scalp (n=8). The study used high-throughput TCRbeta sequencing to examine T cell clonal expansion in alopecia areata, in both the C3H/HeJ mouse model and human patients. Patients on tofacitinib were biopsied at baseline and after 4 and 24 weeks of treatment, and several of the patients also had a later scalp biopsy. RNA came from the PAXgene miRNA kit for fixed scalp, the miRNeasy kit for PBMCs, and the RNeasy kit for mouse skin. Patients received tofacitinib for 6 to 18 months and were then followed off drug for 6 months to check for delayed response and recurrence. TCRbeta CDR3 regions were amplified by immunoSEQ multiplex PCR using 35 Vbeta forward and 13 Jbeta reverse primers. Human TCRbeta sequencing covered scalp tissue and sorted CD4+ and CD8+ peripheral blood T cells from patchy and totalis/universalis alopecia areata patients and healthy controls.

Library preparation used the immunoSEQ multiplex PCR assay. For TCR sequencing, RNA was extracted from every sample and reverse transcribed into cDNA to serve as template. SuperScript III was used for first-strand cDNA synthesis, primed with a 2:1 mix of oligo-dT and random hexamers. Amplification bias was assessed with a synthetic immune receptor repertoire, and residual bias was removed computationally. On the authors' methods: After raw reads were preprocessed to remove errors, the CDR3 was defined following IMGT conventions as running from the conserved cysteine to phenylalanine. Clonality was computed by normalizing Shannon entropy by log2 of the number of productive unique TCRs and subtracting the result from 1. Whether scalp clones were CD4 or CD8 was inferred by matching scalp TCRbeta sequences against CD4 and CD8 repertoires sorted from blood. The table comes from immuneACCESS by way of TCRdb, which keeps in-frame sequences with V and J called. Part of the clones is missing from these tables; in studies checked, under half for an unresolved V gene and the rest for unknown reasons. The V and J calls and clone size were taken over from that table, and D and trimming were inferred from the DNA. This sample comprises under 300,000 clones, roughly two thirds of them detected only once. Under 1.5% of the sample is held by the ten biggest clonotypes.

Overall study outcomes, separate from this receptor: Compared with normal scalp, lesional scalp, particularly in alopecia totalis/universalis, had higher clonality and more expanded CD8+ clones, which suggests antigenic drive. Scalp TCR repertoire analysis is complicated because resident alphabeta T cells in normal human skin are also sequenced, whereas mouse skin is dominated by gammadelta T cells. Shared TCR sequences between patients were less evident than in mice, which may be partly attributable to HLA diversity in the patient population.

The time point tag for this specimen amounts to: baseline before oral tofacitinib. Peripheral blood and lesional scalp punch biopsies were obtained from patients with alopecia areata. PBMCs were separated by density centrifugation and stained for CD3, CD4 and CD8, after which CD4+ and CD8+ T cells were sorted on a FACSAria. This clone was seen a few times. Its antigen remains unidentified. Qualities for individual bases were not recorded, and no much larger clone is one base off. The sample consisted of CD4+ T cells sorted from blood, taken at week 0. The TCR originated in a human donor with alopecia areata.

The CDR3 loop reads CSVSDRGYEQYF. The DNA reads TGCAGCGTCTCGGACAGGGGCTACGAGCAGTACTTC. The chain was built from TRBV29-1 and TRBJ2-7, with 9 bases matching TRBD1. The CDR3, from cysteine to phenylalanine, totals 12 residues. Of the read, only the CDR3 DNA is kept; its 36 bases are in frame from base 1. CDR1 is given as SQVTM and CDR2 as ANQGSEA, both from the germline V gene. V trim: 6 bases; J trim: 3 bases; unmatched bases: 3.